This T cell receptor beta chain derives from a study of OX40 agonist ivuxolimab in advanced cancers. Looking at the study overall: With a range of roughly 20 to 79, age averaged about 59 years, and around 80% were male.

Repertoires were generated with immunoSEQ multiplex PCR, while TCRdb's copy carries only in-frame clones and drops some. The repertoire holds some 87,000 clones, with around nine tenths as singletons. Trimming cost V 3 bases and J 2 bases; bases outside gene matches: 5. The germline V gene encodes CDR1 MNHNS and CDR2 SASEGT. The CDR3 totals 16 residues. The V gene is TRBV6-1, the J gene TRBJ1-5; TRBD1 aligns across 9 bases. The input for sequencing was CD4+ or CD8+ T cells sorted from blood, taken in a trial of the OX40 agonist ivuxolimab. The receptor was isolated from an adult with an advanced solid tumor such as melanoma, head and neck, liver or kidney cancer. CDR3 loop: CASSDGTGIGNQPQHF. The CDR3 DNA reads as TGTGCCAGCAGTGATGGGACAGGGATTGGCAATCAGCCCCAGCATTTT.